This T cell receptor beta chain was recovered during a study of cytomegalovirus exposure and HLA in healthy donors. The CDR3 has 14 residues. The V end was cut by 5 bases, the J end by 0 bases, with 5 bases between. The germline V gene encodes CDR1 LNHDA and CDR2 SQIVND (reference sequence). In the PCR, 60 Vbeta and 13 Jbeta primers were used. The repertoire was sequenced with immunoSEQ multiplex PCR; TCRdb's copy has only in-frame clones and lacks some. The sample lists more than 100,000 clones; 76% were seen once. Study-level points and caveats: It has been reported that TCR beta sequences accurately predicted the HLA-A and HLA-B alleles of most subjects. According to the study, some 160 TCR beta chains were cytomegalovirus-associated.

This clone was detected a few times. Its specificity is not known. The TCR sequence derives from a female donor in good health and CMV-seropositive. Sequenced input: PBMCs. The V call is TRBV19, the J call TRBJ2-6; no reliable D call. CDR3 residues: CASSQRSGANVLTF. Here the CDR3 DNA reads TGTGCCAGTAGTCAGCGCTCTGGGGCCAACGTCCTGACTTTC.